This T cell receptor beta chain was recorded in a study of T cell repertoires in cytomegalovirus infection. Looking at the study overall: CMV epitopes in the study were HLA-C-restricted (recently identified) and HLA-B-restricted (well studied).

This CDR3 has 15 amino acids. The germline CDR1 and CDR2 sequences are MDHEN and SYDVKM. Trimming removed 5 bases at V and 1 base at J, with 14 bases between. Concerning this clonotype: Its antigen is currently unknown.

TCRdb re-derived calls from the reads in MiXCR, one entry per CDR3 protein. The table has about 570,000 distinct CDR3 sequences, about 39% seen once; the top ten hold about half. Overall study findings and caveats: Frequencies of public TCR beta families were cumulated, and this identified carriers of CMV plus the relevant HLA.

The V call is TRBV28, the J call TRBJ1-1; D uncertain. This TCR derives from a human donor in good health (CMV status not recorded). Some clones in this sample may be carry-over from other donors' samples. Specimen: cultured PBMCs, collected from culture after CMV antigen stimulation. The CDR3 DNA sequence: TGTGCCAGCAGTCCCGGGAGTGATGGGAACACTGAAGCTTTCTTT. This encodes CASSPGSDGNTEAFF. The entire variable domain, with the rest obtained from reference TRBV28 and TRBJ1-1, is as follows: DVKVTQSSRYLVKRTGEKVFLECVQDMDHENMFWYRQDPGLGLRLIYFSYDVKMKEKGDIPEGYSVSREKKERFSLILESASTNQTSMYLCASSPGSDGNTEAFFGQGTRLTVV.